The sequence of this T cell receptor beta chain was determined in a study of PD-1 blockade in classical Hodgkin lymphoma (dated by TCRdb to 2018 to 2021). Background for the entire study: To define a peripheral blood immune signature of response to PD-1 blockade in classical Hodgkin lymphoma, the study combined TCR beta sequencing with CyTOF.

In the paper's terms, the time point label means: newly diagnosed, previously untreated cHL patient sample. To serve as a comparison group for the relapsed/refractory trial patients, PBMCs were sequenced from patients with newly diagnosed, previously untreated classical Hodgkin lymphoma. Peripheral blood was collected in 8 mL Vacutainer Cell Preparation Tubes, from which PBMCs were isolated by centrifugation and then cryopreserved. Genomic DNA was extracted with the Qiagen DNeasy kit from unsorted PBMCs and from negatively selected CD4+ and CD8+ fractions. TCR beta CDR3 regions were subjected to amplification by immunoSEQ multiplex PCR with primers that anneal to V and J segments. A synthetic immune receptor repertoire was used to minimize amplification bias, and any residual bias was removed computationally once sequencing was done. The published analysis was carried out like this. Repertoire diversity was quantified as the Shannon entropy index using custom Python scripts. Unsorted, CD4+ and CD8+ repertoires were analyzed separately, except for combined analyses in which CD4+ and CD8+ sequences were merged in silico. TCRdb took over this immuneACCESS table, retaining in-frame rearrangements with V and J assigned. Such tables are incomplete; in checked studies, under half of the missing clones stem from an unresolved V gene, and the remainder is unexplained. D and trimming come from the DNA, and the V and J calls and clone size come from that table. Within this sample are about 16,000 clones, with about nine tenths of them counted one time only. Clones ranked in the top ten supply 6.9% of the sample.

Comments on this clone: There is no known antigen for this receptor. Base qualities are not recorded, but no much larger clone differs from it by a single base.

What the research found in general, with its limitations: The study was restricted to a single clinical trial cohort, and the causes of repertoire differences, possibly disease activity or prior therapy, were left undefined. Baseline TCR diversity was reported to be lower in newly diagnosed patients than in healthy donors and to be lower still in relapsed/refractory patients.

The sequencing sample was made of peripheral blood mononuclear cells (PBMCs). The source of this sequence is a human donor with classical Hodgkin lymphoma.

The CDR3 region has the sequence CASSPDRKNEKLFF. The nucleotide sequence reads TGTGCCAGCAGTCCCGACAGGAAAAATGAAAAACTGTTTTTT. Recombination connected TRBV5-4 to TRBJ1-4, and the D gene may be TRBD1, 6 bases matching. CDR1 and CDR2 (SGHNT, YYREEE) derive from the germline V gene (reference sequence). Trimming at the junction amounts to 5 bases on V and 5 bases on J, and the germline ends lie 13 bases apart. Spanning cysteine to phenylalanine, the CDR3 consists of 14 amino acids. Just CDR3 DNA is preserved here, 42 bases in frame from base 1. With the rest looked up from the reference TRBV5-4 and TRBJ1-4 genes rather than sequenced, the full variable domain is ETGVTQSPTHLIKTRGQQVTLRCSSQSGHNTVSWYQQALGQGPQFIFQYYREEENGRGNFPPRFSGLQFPNYSSELNVNALELDDSALYLCASSPDRKNEKLFFGSGTQLSVL.